Given below is one T cell receptor (beta chain) in context. The antigen remains undetermined. In TCRdb, the reads were re-called with MiXCR into one record per CDR3 protein. The sample gives some 590,000 distinct CDR3 sequences, about 39% of which show up once; roughly 50% is in the top ten. The source of the sample is a study of T cell repertoires in cytomegalovirus infection. The overall study: CMV epitopes used comprised recently identified HLA-C-restricted ones and well-studied HLA-B-restricted ones. Public TCR beta signatures provided an indication of both CMV infection and a matching HLA type.

The CDR3 is made up of 12 amino acids. The V end was cut by 4 bases, the J end by 7 bases, with 12 bases between. Germline CDR1 SGHNT, CDR2 YYREEE (reference sequence). Study conclusions and caveats: The cumulative frequency of public TCR beta families identified carriers of CMV plus the relevant HLA.

The chain couples TRBV5-4 to TRBJ2-7, with no clear D. The sequencing here drew on cultured PBMCs, taken from culture after CMV antigen stimulation. The clonotype comes from a human donor in good health (CMV status not recorded). Some clones in this sample may be carry-over from other donors' samples. The CDR3 DNA reads as TGTGCCAGCAGCCCAGGATCGAAAGAGCAGTACTTC. The encoded protein is CASSPGSKEQYF.